What follows are 27 T cell receptor beta chains derived from one specimen sequenced in a study of blood T cell repertoires in COVID-19. Only in-frame clones appear in the TCRdb table, and some are missing; sequencing was by immunoSEQ multiplex PCR. The data hold 25,000 to 35,000 clones, with approximately 85% observed a single time. Sequenced: peripheral blood. All receptors derive from a man at least 80 years old with active COVID-19.

V gene TRBV9 combines with J gene TRBJ2-5; 7 bases match TRBD1. With V trimmed by 0 bases and J by 2 bases, 1 base remained unmatched. CDR3 length equals 14 residues. In germline, CDR1 is SGDLS, CDR2 YYNGEE. The CDR3 loop is CASSVGGQQETQYF. DNA for the CDR3: TGTGCCAGCAGCGTAGGGGGACAGCAAGAGACCCAGTACTTC.

The rearrangement joins TRBV2 to TRBJ2-7; 11 nucleotides align to TRBD1. This CDR3 comprises 14 residues. The germline gives CDR1 SNHLY, CDR2 FYNNEI. Trimming at V came to 9 bases and at J to 3 bases, leaving 7 bases not matched to a gene. CDR3 residues: CASERDRGIYEQYF. The CDR3 bases are TGTGCCAGTGAAAGGGACAGGGGGATCTACGAGCAGTACTTC.

This rearrangement joins TRBV20-1 to TRBJ2-3; D is undetermined. The V gene's germline CDR1 is DFQATT and CDR2 SNEGSKA (reference sequence). V dropped 3 bases and J dropped 0 bases, with 19 bases sitting between them. The CDR3 sequence is 17 residues long. The CDR3 loop is CSASSGYRFPSTDTQYF. The CDR3 DNA is TGCAGTGCTAGTAGTGGGTACAGATTTCCTAGCACAGATACGCAGTATTTT.

The chain carries TRBV3-1 (or the pseudogene TRBV3-2) and TRBJ2-7, with unresolved D. V lost 4 bases to trimming and J lost 5 bases, with 12 bases between them. The CDR3 has 13 residues. Germline CDR1 and CDR2: LGHDT and YNNKEL (reference sequence). The CDR3 DNA reads as TGTGCCAGCAGCCCTTCTAACCCTGACGAGCAGTACTTC. Its translation is CASSPSNPDEQYF.

The V and J genes are TRBV20-1 and TRBJ2-5; D gene uncertain. This CDR3 is built from 11 residues. Germline V gives CDR1 DFQATT, CDR2 SNEGSKA (reference sequence). Trimming shortened V by 0 bases and J by 5 bases, and 4 bases separated the two germline ends. The CDR3 loop reads CSARDLETQYF. Written as DNA, the CDR3 is TGCAGTGCTAGAGATCTTGAGACCCAGTACTTC.

V usage is TRBV2 and J usage is TRBJ2-7; 9 positions agree with TRBD1. Trimming took 6 bases from V and 6 from J; bases not matched to a gene: 18. CDR3 length: 17 residues. Germline assignment: CDR1 SNHLY and CDR2 FYNNEI. The CDR3 DNA reads TGTGCCAGCAGCAGAACAGGGGGCATTATCACCGGGTCCGAGCAGTACTTC. Amino acid sequence: CASSRTGGIITGSEQYF.

V is TRBV29-1 and J is TRBJ1-1, with D uncertain. Looked up from germline, CDR1 is SQVTM and CDR2 is ANQGSEA. Trimming took 4 bases from V and 8 from J, leaving 14 bases between them. The CDR3 contains 12 residues. This CDR3 is CSVAPPGGEAFF. In DNA, the CDR3 is TGCAGCGTTGCCCCACCGGGCGGGGAAGCTTTCTTT. The variable domain in full, with the rest retrieved from reference TRBV29-1 and TRBJ1-1, is SAVISQKPSRDICQRGTSLTIQCQVDSQVTMMFWYRQQPGQSLTLIATANQGSEATYESGFVIDKFPISRPNLTFSTLTVSNMSPEDSSIYLCSVAPPGGEAFFGQGTRLTVV.

The chain joins TRBV19 to TRBJ2-3; weak D call: TRBD2 (7 bases). Trimming left V 3 bases short and J 5 bases short, with 21 bases between. The V gene's germline CDR1 is LNHDA and CDR2 SQIVND (reference sequence). The CDR3 is made up of 17 amino acids. CDR3 amino acids: CASSIRRLASRGDTQYF. The CDR3 DNA follows: TGTGCCAGTAGTATCAGGAGACTAGCTTCCAGGGGAGATACGCAGTATTTT.

The V call is TRBV24-1, the J call TRBJ2-5; 12 bases are a match to TRBD2. This CDR3 comprises 16 residues. From germline, CDR1 is KGHDR and CDR2 SFDVKD. The junction had 5 bases not matched to a gene; V was cut back by 4 bases and J by 3 bases. The CDR3 DNA follows: TGTGCCACCAGTGACACACTAGCGGGGGGAAAAGAGACCCAGTACTTC. Translation gives CATSDTLAGGKETQYF.

The rearrangement links TRBV6-5 to TRBJ2-7, with 7 nucleotides matching TRBD2. Per the germline V gene, CDR1 is MNHEY and CDR2 is SVGAGI. CDR3 length: 16 amino acids. Unmatched junction bases numbered 8, after V lost 2 bases and J lost 1 base. The CDR3 nucleotides are TGTGCCAGCAGTTACGATCGGGGGGTGACATCCTACGAGCAGTACTTC. Its translation is CASSYDRGVTSYEQYF.

In DNA form, the CDR3 reads TGTGCCAGCAGCCAAACAGGGACCCAGTACTTC. Translation: CASSQTGTQYF. This chain links TRBV3-1 (or the pseudogene TRBV3-2) with TRBJ2-5; a possible D gene is TRBD1 (5 bases). Trimming pared 2 bases from V and 7 bases from J, leaving 5 bases between. CDR3 length equals 11 residues. Looked up from germline, CDR1 is LGHDT and CDR2 is YNNKEL (reference sequence).

This clone has more than one count but fewer than ten. CDR3 sequence reads: CASRGSSWGRAEAFF. The CDR3 DNA reads as TGTGCCAGTAGAGGGTCGTCATGGGGCCGGGCTGAAGCTTTCTTT. The chain employs TRBV19 and TRBJ1-1, with TRBD1 as a possible D gene (5 bases). Trimming stripped 6 bases from V and 6 bases from J, with 20 bases between. In germline, CDR1 is LNHDA, CDR2 SQIVND (reference sequence). This CDR3 is 15 amino acids long.

The chain couples TRBV5-5 to TRBJ1-3; D remains ambiguous. The germline gives CDR1 SGHKS, CDR2 YYEKEE (reference sequence). CDR3 length equals 14 residues. The V gene lost 4 bases and the J gene lost 0 bases, with 8 bases spanning the gap. The CDR3 coding sequence is TGTGCCAGCAGCCGCGGAGACTCTGGAAACACCATATATTTT. The encoded protein is CASSRGDSGNTIYF.

The chain has TRBV3-1 (or the pseudogene TRBV3-2) and TRBJ2-1; 10 bases line up with TRBD2. V lost 2 bases and J lost 4; bases outside the gene matches: 5. Germline CDR1 and CDR2: LGHDT and YNNKEL (reference sequence). This CDR3 has 16 residues. In nucleotides, the CDR3 is TGTGCCAGCAGCCAAAGCGGGGGGGCCGGGTACAATGAGCAGTTCTTC. This gives the protein CASSQSGGAGYNEQFF.

This clone appeared a few times. V gene TRBV6-5 combines with J gene TRBJ2-7; 8 positions agree with TRBD1. The ends lost 8 bases at V and 1 base at J; junction bases unmatched: 4. From germline, CDR1 is MNHEY and CDR2 SVGAGI. This CDR3 comprises 13 residues. CDR3 sequence reads: CASRRQGSYEQYF. CDR3 in DNA: TGTGCCAGCCGCAGACAGGGGTCCTACGAGCAGTACTTC.

This chain connects TRBV7-2 to TRBJ2-7; D is unresolved. Germline V lookup: CDR1 SGHTA, CDR2 FQGNSA. Trimming cost V 4 bases and J 0 bases, with 16 bases left between them. The CDR3 is 16 residues long. CDR3 in DNA: TGTGCCAGCAGCTCCCTAGGCTCTGCTAACTCCTACGAGCAGTACTTC. Translated, it gives CASSSLGSANSYEQYF.

The rearrangement links TRBV7-3 to TRBJ1-1; 8 bases are shared with TRBD1. This CDR3 region has 13 residues. The junction had 3 bases not matched to a gene; V was cut back by 2 bases and J by 7 bases. Germline CDR1 reads SGHTA; CDR2 reads FQGTGA. The CDR3 sequence: CASSLVGTGEAFF. CDR3 DNA sequence: TGTGCCAGCAGCTTAGTGGGGACAGGTGAAGCTTTCTTT.

The V and J genes are TRBV23-1 and TRBJ2-6; D is perhaps TRBD1 (6 bases). TRBV23-1 is identified as an open reading frame with a role that is uncertain. This CDR3 has 19 amino acids. V lost 0 bases and J 2 bases, leaving 17 bases between the germline ends. Written as DNA, the CDR3 is TGCGCCAGCAGTCAATCAACCAGGGGTCTCGCCGCTGGGGCCAACGTCCTGACTTTC. Its translation is CASSQSTRGLAAGANVLTF.

The chain combines TRBV18 with TRBJ2-1; TRBD2 agrees at 8 bases. Germline V gene sequence: CDR1 KGHSH, CDR2 LQKENI. The V and J ends lost 0 bases and 5 bases, in that order; junction bases with no gene match: 6. This CDR3 contains 16 residues. The CDR3 DNA reads as TGTGCCAGCTCACCACCGCAGGGAGCGGGGGACAATGAGCAGTTCTTC. Translated, it gives CASSPPQGAGDNEQFF.

The genes are TRBV12-3 or TRBV12-4 and TRBJ1-2; D remains ambiguous. V lost 4 bases and J 4 bases, leaving 7 bases between the germline ends. CDR3 length equals 12 residues. The CDR3 bases are TGTGCCAGCAGTTGGCAGTCCTATGGCTACACCTTC. Translated: CASSWQSYGYTF.

This sequence joins TRBV12-3 or TRBV12-4 and TRBJ1-2; weak D call: TRBD1 (5 bases). The CDR3 covers 13 residues. Trimming removed 3 bases from V and 4 bases from J, with 9 bases in between. The CDR3 coding sequence is TGTGCCAGCAGTTTTGCGGGGGGCTATGGCTACACCTTC. Amino acids: CASSFAGGYGYTF.

This clone has just a few counts. The chain uses TRBV6-5 and TRBJ1-2; TRBD1 matches 8 bases. The CDR3 runs to 15 residues. V gave up 4 bases and J gave up 7 bases; unmatched junction bases: 11. Germline V gene lookup returns CDR1 MNHEY and CDR2 SVGAGI. The CDR3 bases are TGTGCCAGCAGTTTTCAAGGACAGGGCCTGAGTGGCTACACCTTC. This translates into CASSFQGQGLSGYTF.

The V gene is TRBV19, the J gene TRBJ2-6; D gene unclear. The length of the CDR3 is 14 residues. Per the germline V gene, CDR1 is LNHDA and CDR2 is SQIVND (reference sequence). V was pared by 8 bases and J by 0 bases, with 8 bases between. Here the CDR3 DNA reads TGTGCCAGTTCCCTGTCCTCTGGGGCCAACGTCCTGACTTTC. Its translation: CASSLSSGANVLTF.

V usage is TRBV18 and J usage is TRBJ2-3; D unclear. In germline, CDR1 is KGHSH, CDR2 LQKENI. With 3 bases removed from V and 2 bases from J, the gap between germline ends came to 9 bases. The CDR3 is 14 amino acids. The CDR3 region is CASSPQAFTDTQYF. The CDR3 coding sequence is TGTGCCAGCTCACCCCAAGCATTCACAGATACGCAGTATTTT.

The rearrangement uses TRBV28 and TRBJ2-3, with 13 nucleotides matching TRBD2. V lost 5 bases to trimming and J lost 7 bases; unmatched junction nucleotides: 9. The CDR3 consists of 16 residues. CDR1 and CDR2 (germline): MDHEN, SYDVKM. The DNA for the CDR3 is TGTGCCAGCAGTAACCTACTAGCGGGGGGGCCCTATACGCAGTATTTT. Translated, it gives CASSNLLAGGPYTQYF.

The V gene is TRBV3-1 (or the pseudogene TRBV3-2), the J gene TRBJ2-1; D is unclear. The germline gives CDR1 LGHDT, CDR2 YNNKEL (reference sequence). Trimming removed 2 bases at V and 4 bases at J, with 9 bases between. CDR3 size: 14 residues. The CDR3 DNA is TGTGCCAGCAGCCAACCCCTACGTTACAATGAGCAGTTCTTC. Translation: CASSQPLRYNEQFF.

This clone was found a few times. The rearrangement links TRBV7-8 to TRBJ1-6; D gene ambiguous. V lost 3 bases and J 10 bases, leaving 7 bases between the germline ends. Per germline, CDR1 SGHVS and CDR2 FQNEAQ. This CDR3 contains 12 residues. The CDR3, as DNA: TGTGCCAGCAGCTTTGAGATGTCACCCCTCCACTTT. Its protein product is CASSFEMSPLHF.